This is a list of T cell receptor beta chains from one sample in a study of vaccination effects on CD4 cells after COVID-19. Sequencing used immunoSEQ multiplex PCR; TCRdb keeps in-frame clones, though not all of them. Among roughly 70,000 clones listed, about 67% were seen once. The antigens of these receptors remain unknown. Sample: CD4+ T cells from PBMCs cultured with HCoV-229E spike peptides, taken after COVID-19 vaccination. The receptors were gathered from a human donor who received a COVID-19 vaccine. The conserved cysteine and the conserved F or W are not part of the CDR3 here.

V: TRBV2
CDR3: ASRGQGTSQPHRAF

V: TRBV19
CDR3: ASRDRGFTDTQY

V: TRBV6-5
CDR3: ATDAGAGLGELF

V: TRBV12-3/TRBV12-4
CDR3: ASSPSPGAF

V: TRBV18
CDR3: ASSPRTGVLGDQPQH

V: TRBV11-2
CDR3: ASSLEGYTQGRTNTEAF

V: TRBV7-3
CDR3: ASSSSPGQGLFSTGELF

V: TRBV2
CDR3: ASVQGAATGELF

V: TRBV7-3
CDR3: ASSLGQGSGELF

V: TRBV7-9
CDR3: ASSLKDNEKLF

V: TRBV30
CDR3: AWSYRGNTEAF

V: TRBV5-5
CDR3: ASSVVTGGSNGYT

V: TRBV7-2
CDR3: ASSSWRLEDTDTQY

V: TRBV18
CDR3: ASSPGTQETQY

V: TRBV7-8
CDR3: ASSPRPRGLFFYEQF

V: TRBV9
CDR3: ASSVAGRPQETQY

V: TRBV10-3
CDR3: AISEGRGKDEQF

V: TRBV4-3
CDR3: ASSQERQGYNLVETQY

V: TRBV18
CDR3: ASSPNGQALEAF

V: TRBV5-5
CDR3: ASSIQGGTEAF

V: TRBV5-1
CDR3: ASSLQPGSPFSPLH

V: TRBV5-1
CDR3: ASSDQGDYGYT

V: TRBV4-2
CDR3: ASSRPMTSGQETQY

V: TRBV2
CDR3: ASVQNYGYT

V: TRBV2
CDR3: ASSIGGQGGGETQY

V: TRBV7-2
CDR3: ASSFSKGPNTEAF